The present entry profiles one T cell receptor beta chain with its context. One end of the junction does not line up with germline, which may come from a read error. This sample was taken from a study of regulatory T cells in long-lasting Graves disease. Time point given: newly diagnosed GD, antithyroid drugs for less than 3 months. Isolated PBMC RNA provided the starting material for the TCR library. Arm-PCR of CDR3 regions with iRepertoire HTBI primers generated TCR beta libraries. TCRdb analysed the multiplex PCR reads with MiXCR anew, one entry per CDR3 protein. The table shows around 470,000 distinct CDR3 sequences, with less than 15% occurring only once. Separately, the same data were catalogued under a study of T cells in Graves' hyperthyroidism and ophthalmopathy. Per that study: If no ophthalmopathy progression occurred within 18 months, Graves' hyperthyroidism was stable. Clinical symptoms, serum thyroxine, TRAb, thyroid ultrasound and orbital computed tomography informed diagnoses. Most thyroid clonotypes expanded above 0.001 were also detected in blood.

This clonotype was obtained from a woman aged 45 to 65 with Graves disease. The material was peripheral blood mononuclear cells (PBMCs), obtained at new diagnosis, from a patient treated with antithyroid drugs.

The CDR3 sequence is CASRRAVDYDSPPHF. The CDR3 DNA reads as TGTGCCAGCAGGAGGGCCGTAGACTATGATTCACCCCCCCACTTT. This chain uses TRBV27 with TRBJ1-6, with unresolved D. CDR1 is MNHEY and CDR2 is SMNVEV in the germline V gene (reference sequence). CDR3 length equals 15 residues.